This T cell receptor beta chain was recorded in a study of shared clonotypes between healthy human individuals. Overall study findings and caveats: Sequencing of the sorted subsets was shown by rarefaction to be incomplete despite large depth. Clonotype sharing among donors likely depends on sequencing depth.

The donor population consisted of healthy HIV-negative adults with no recent acute infections or vaccinations. For sorted subsets, 150 to 200 ng DNA per replicate equaled about 27,000 T cell genomes. Clones were read by immunoSEQ multiplex PCR, and TCRdb kept only the in-frame ones, dropping some. The table records under 2,500,000 clones, approximately 96% of them present only once. Of note for this clone: No antigen is known for it.

The trim removed 5 bases at V and 2 bases at J, leaving 6 bases unmatched. The CDR3 contains 14 residues. Germline loops: CDR1 SQVTM, CDR2 ANQGSEA. This sequence originates from a young man in good health. This chain links TRBV29-1 with TRBJ2-1; 7 bases fit TRBD2. The sequenced material came from naive CD4+ T cells sorted from blood. Subset given: CD45RA+ positively selected. In DNA form, the CDR3 reads TGCAGCGTTTCTGGGGGGGGACCCTACAATGAGCAGTTCTTC. It translates to CSVSGGGPYNEQFF.